This TCR beta chain was sequenced in a study of T cells in Graves' hyperthyroidism and ophthalmopathy. V lost 0 bases to trimming and J lost 0 bases, with 12 bases between them. Germline lookup yields CDR1 SGHNT and CDR2 YYREEE (reference sequence). The CDR3 loop spans 16 amino acids. Points on this clonotype: A much larger clone lies one base from this, so it may be a read error. In this CDR3 the conserved last residue, phenylalanine or tryptophan, is missing, so a read error is likely.

RNA transcripts gave rise to amplified TCR beta CDR3 regions. Primed by the HTBI set, a first-round RT-PCR was run on the TCR CDR3. TCRdb re-derived calls from the multiplex PCR reads in MiXCR, one entry per CDR3 protein. The sample lists just over 550,000 distinct CDR3 sequences, more than 45% occurring once. The chain couples TRBV5-4 to TRBJ1-1, with TRBD1 as a possible D gene (5 bases). The source of this sequence is a woman younger than 30 with Graves' hyperthyroidism. Sequenced: peripheral blood or thyroid tissue (not recorded which). The CDR3 coding sequence is TGTGCCAGCAGCTTGGAACTAGGGGCGATGAACACTGAAGCTTTCCTT. Its translation is CASSLELGAMNTEAFL.